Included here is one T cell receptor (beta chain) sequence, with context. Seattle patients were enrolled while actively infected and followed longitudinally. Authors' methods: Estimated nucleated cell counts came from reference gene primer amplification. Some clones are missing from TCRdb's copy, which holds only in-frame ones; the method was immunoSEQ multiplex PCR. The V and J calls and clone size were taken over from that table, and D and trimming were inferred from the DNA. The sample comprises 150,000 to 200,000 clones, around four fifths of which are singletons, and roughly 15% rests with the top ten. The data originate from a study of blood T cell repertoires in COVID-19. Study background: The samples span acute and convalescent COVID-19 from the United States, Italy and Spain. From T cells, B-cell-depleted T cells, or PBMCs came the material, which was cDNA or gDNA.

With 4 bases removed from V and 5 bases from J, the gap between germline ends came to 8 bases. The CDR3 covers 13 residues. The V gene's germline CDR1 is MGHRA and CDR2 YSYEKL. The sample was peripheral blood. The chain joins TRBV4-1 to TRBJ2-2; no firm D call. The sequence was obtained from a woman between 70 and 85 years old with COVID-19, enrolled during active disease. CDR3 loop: CASSPTSTGELFF. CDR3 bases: TGCGCCAGCAGCCCAACAAGTACCGGGGAGCTGTTTTTT.